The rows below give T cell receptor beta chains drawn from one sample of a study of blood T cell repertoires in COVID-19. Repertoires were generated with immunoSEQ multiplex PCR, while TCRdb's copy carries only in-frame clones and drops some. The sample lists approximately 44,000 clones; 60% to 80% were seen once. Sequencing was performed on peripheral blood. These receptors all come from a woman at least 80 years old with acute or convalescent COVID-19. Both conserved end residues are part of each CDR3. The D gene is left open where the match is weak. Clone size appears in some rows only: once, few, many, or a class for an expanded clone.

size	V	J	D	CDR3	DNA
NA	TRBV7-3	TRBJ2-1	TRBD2	CASSSRLVAGGPRHEQFF	TGTGCCAGCAGCTCCCGCCTCGTAGCGGGAGGGCCCCGGCATGAGCAGTTCTTC
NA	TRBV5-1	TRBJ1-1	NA	CASSPGGSGAFF	TGCGCCAGCAGCCCTGGAGGGAGCGGAGCTTTCTTT
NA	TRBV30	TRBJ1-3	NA	CAWTGSGFGDTIYF	TGTGCCTGGACGGGTTCAGGGTTTGGAGACACCATATATTTT
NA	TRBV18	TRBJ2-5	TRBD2	CASSFSGSEKTQYF	TGTGCCAGCTCATTTAGCGGGAGTGAGAAGACCCAGTACTTC
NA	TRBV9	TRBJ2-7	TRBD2	CASARLAETYEQYF	TGTGCCAGTGCCAGACTAGCGGAGACCTACGAGCAGTACTTC
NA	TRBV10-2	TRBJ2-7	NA	CASSENNYEQYF	TGCGCCAGCAGTGAGAACAACTACGAGCAGTACTTC
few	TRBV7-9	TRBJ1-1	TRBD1	CASSLTGVSAEAFF	TGTGCCAGCAGCTTAACAGGGGTCTCTGCTGAAGCTTTCTTT
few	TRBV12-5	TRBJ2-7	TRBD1	CASGLGTGLNEQYF	TGTGCTAGTGGTTTGGGGACAGGGTTGAACGAGCAGTACTTC
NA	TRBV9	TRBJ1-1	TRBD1	CARGDRWRGTEAFF	TGTGCCAGGGGGGACAGGTGGAGAGGAACTGAAGCTTTCTTT
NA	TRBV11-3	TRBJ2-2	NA	CASSLVGVGNTGELFF	TGTGCCAGCAGCTTAGTAGGGGTTGGAAACACCGGGGAGCTGTTTTTT
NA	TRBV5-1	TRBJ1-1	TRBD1	CASSLSGTGITEAFF	TGCGCCAGCAGCCTCTCCGGGACAGGGATCACTGAAGCTTTCTTT
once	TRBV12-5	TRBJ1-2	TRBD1	CASALGQGGGYTF	TGTGCTAGTGCCTTGGGACAGGGGGGCGGCTACACCTTC
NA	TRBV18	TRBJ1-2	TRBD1	CASSPTGGEGGYTF	TGTGCCAGCTCACCGACAGGGGGCGAGGGTGGCTACACCTTC
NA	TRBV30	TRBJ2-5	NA	CAWSKQWETQYF	TGTGCCTGGAGTAAACAGTGGGAGACCCAGTACTTC
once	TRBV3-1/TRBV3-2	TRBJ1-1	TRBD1	CASSQKQGYTEAFF	TGTGCCAGCAGCCAAAAACAGGGGTACACTGAAGCTTTCTTT
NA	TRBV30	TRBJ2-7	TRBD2	CAWSVGDLGLAKYEQYF	TGTGCCTGGAGTGTGGGGGACCTCGGACTAGCGAAATACGAGCAGTACTTC
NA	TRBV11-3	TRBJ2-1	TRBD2	CASSLDGTSGYNEQFF	TGTGCCAGCAGCTTAGATGGGACTAGCGGTTACAATGAGCAGTTCTTC
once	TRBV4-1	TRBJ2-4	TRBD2	CASTSEAGGPSIAKNIQYF	TGCGCCAGCACCTCCGAGGCGGGAGGGCCCTCTATAGCCAAAAACATTCAGTACTTC
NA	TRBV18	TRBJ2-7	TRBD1	CASSPGQGVLYEQYF	TGTGCCAGCTCACCGGGACAGGGGGTCCTCTACGAGCAGTACTTC
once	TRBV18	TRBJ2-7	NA	CASSPSGYYEQYF	TGTGCCAGCTCACCGAGCGGATACTACGAGCAGTACTTC
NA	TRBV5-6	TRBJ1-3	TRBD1	CASSPTDRGFGNTIYF	TGTGCCAGCAGCCCTACCGACAGGGGCTTTGGAAACACCATATATTTT
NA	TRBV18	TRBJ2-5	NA	CASSQGYGETQYF	TGTGCCAGCTCCCAGGGGTACGGGGAGACCCAGTACTTC
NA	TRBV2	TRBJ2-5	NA	CASSRDPAGPQYF	TGTGCCAGCAGCCGCGACCCCGCGGGGCCCCAGTACTTC
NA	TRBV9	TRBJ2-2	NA	CASSVPGTSGTNTGELFF	TGTGCCAGCAGCGTACCGGGCACGAGCGGAACGAACACCGGGGAGCTGTTTTTT
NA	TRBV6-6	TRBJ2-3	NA	CASTAGSTDTQYF	TGTGCCAGCACGGCGGGATCCACAGATACGCAGTATTTT
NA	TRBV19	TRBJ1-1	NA	CASRDQGIMNTEAFF	TGTGCCAGCCGGGATCAGGGGATTATGAACACTGAAGCTTTCTTT
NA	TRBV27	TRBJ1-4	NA	CASSLGPYLNEKLFF	TGTGCCAGCAGTTTGGGCCCGTATCTCAATGAAAAACTGTTTTTT
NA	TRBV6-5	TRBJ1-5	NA	CASSYYALGGGQPQHF	TGTGCCAGCAGTTATTATGCGTTGGGAGGAGGACAGCCCCAGCATTTT